This TCR beta chain was documented in a study of T cells after yellow fever vaccination. Template switching with 5'RACE generated the TCR cDNA and added a universal primer site and UMIs. One entry per CDR3 protein results from TCRdb running MiXCR on the 5' RACE reads. The sample holds around 300,000 distinct CDR3 sequences, over 4% seen once. The study's findings and limits: Weaker overall, the secondary response nonetheless peaked faster (day 5 versus 15).

The CDR3 contains 17 residues. The germline V gene has CDR1 MDHEN and CDR2 SYDVKM. Unmatched junction bases numbered 12, after V lost 4 bases and J lost 4 bases. This clonotype appeared a few times. As yet, its antigen is unknown. The sample consisted of PBMCs, taken 5 days after the yellow fever booster vaccination. The chain combines TRBV28 with TRBJ2-5; TRBD1 matches 10 bases. The sequence came from a man younger than 35 who received the YFV17D yellow fever vaccine. The CDR3 DNA is TGTGCCAGCAGTTCTCCTGGGGACAGGGGATTTGGAGAGACCCAGTACTTC. Protein product: CASSSPGDRGFGETQYF.